This passage covers 30 T cell receptor beta chains from one sample sequenced in a study of prognosis after radiotherapy for stage I lung cancer. Amplification of the TCR beta CDR3 (from genomic DNA) was done by two-round multiplex PCR. The authors ran first-round PCR with primers specific to each TRBV and TRBJ gene. MiXCR, run by TCRdb on the multiplex PCR reads, gives a single entry per CDR3 protein. Counted here are 30,000 to 35,000 distinct CDR3 sequences, roughly 52% occurring once; the ten biggest clones make up more than 15%. Sequences were derived from PBMCs, sampled before or after stereotactic body radiation therapy (not recorded which). The receptors derive from a donor aged 50 or older with non-small cell lung cancer.

As regards this clonotype: A read error likely explains this, since a far larger clone differs by one base. The chain combines TRBV7-9 with TRBJ2-1; 8 bases fit TRBD1. In germline, CDR1 is SEHNR, CDR2 FQNEAQ (reference sequence). Germline trimming cut 5 bases from V and 6 bases from J; bases unmatched to any gene: 12. The CDR3 loop spans 16 amino acids. CDR3 protein: CASSPSRYRGANEQFF. The CDR3 DNA follows: TGTGCCAGCAGCCCAAGCCGGTACAGGGGGGCCAATGAGCAGTTCTTC.

The sample holds a few counts of this clonotype. A much larger clone differs from this one at a single base, so this may be a read error. The gene calls are TRBV7-8 and TRBJ1-1; tentatively, D is TRBD1 (6 bases). The CDR3 length is 16 residues. Per the germline V gene, CDR1 is SGHVS and CDR2 is FQNEAQ. The CDR3 region has the DNA TGTGCCAGCAGCTTAGGAACGGTTAGGGGGAACACTGAAGTTTTCTTT. It codes for CASSLGTVRGNTEVFF.

This clonotype occurred many times. The chain carries TRBV18 and TRBJ2-5; 9 nucleotides line up with TRBD1. After removal of 3 bases from V and 5 bases from J, the junction contained 19 bases not matched to a gene. The germline gives CDR1 KGHSH, CDR2 LQKENI. The CDR3 spans 19 residues. The CDR3 loop is CASSPSVSRPGTGSETQYF. DNA for the CDR3: TGTGCCAGCTCACCCTCCGTGAGTCGGCCCGGGACAGGGTCCGAGACCCAGTACTTC.

This rearrangement joins TRBV30 to TRBJ2-1, with 8 bases lining up with TRBD1. CDR1 and CDR2 from the germline V gene are GTSNPN and SVGIG (reference sequence). Germline trimming cut 4 bases from V and 7 bases from J; bases unmatched to any gene: 6. The CDR3 extends over 13 amino acids. CDR3 DNA: TGTGCCTGGAACCCCGGACAGGGAAATGAGCAGTTCTTC. Encoded protein: CAWNPGQGNEQFF.

This clonotype was seen ten or more times. The genes are TRBV4-1 and TRBJ2-2; 7 bases match TRBD1. The CDR3 is 14 amino acids. Germline lookup yields CDR1 MGHRA and CDR2 YSYEKL. Germline trimming cut 4 bases from V and 3 bases from J; bases unmatched to any gene: 2. The CDR3 loop reads CASSRQGDTGELFF. DNA for the CDR3: TGCGCCAGCAGCCGCCAGGGGGACACCGGGGAGCTGTTTTTT.

This clonotype came up many times. This may stem from a read error, because a much larger clone lies one nucleotide away. The V and J genes are TRBV5-6 and TRBJ2-7; D is uncertain. The CDR3 covers 15 residues. Between the trimmed V and J ends, which lost 0 bases and 1 base, there was a span of 11 bases. CDR1 SGHDT and CDR2 YYEEEE come from the germline V gene. As DNA, the CDR3 is TGTGCCAGCAGCTTGGCCTCGGGCCAGTCCTACGAGCAGTACTTC. Protein sequence: CASSLASGQSYEQYF.

This clonotype has at least ten counts. J is TRBJ1-1 and V is TRBV5-1; no firm D call. V lost 1 base to trimming and J lost 1 base, with 8 bases between them. There are 14 residues in the CDR3. Per germline, CDR1 SGHRS and CDR2 YFSETQ. Here the CDR3 reads CASSLSGTNTEAFF. CDR3 nucleotides: TGCGCCAGCAGCTTGAGCGGCACGAACACTGAAGCTTTCTTT.

The chain uses TRBV5-1 and TRBJ1-3; D is perhaps TRBD1 (6 bases). The germline V gene encodes CDR1 SGHRS and CDR2 YFSETQ. CDR3 size: 15 residues. V lost 9 bases to trimming and J lost 4 bases, with 20 bases between them. In nucleotides, the CDR3 is TGCGCCAACATCGAATCACAGGGTTTCGGAAACACCATATATTTT. This gives the protein CANIESQGFGNTIYF.

With regard to this clonotype: Sequence at one end of the junction differs from germline and may be a read error. The V and J genes are TRBV28 and TRBJ2-3; 8 positions agree with TRBD2. This CDR3 spans 15 amino acids. Germline V gene data show CDR1 as MDHEN and CDR2 as SYDVKM. In DNA, the CDR3 is TGTAACAGCAGTTCCGGGGAGCGGGAGACAGATAAGCAGTATTTT. This sequence encodes CNSSSGERETDKQYF.

A note on this clonotype: A much larger clone lies one base from this, so it may be a read error. The chain is built from TRBV7-2 and TRBJ2-4; D uncertain. The CDR3 runs to 18 residues. V was cut by 5 bases and J by 2 bases, with 22 bases left in between. Germline values: CDR1 SGHTA, CDR2 FQGNSA. The CDR3 coding sequence is TGTGCCAGCAGCCGACTGGGGTCAGAATTCTTTTCCAAAAACATTCAGTACTTC. It encodes CASSRLGSEFFSKNIQYF.

This clonotype occurred many times. Germline and junction disagree at one end, which may indicate a read error. This chain uses TRBV7-7 with TRBJ2-7, with 9 positions matching TRBD1. Germline-derived CDR1 and CDR2 are SSHAT and FNYEAQ (reference sequence). The CDR3 length is 13 residues. As DNA, the CDR3 is TGTGCTAGCAGTCGGGACAGGGCGGGAGAGCAGTACTTC. It yields the protein CASSRDRAGEQYF.

This clonotype was detected many times. The genes are TRBV3-2 and TRBJ1-6; TRBD1, the D gene given by the table, was not confirmed from the DNA. TRBV3-2 is designated a pseudogene. The CDR3 contains 13 residues. CDR3 protein: CASTWQGNSPLHF. The CDR3, as DNA: TGTGCCAGCACATGGCAGGGAAATTCACCCCTCCACTTT.

This clonotype has ten or more counts. V usage is TRBV6-4 and J usage is TRBJ2-7, with 7 bases fitting TRBD1. This CDR3 is 15 amino acids long. Germline lookup yields CDR1 MRHNA and CDR2 SNTAGT. J lost 6 bases, V lost 2 bases, and 10 bases had no gene match. The CDR3 nucleotides are TGTGCCAGCAGTGACCCCGGGACAGTCCAAACCGAGCAGTACTTC. Its protein product is CASSDPGTVQTEQYF.

The chain is built from TRBV6-1 and TRBJ1-6; TRBD1 might be the D (6 bases). Looked up from germline, CDR1 is MNHNS and CDR2 is SASEGT. This CDR3 contains 14 residues. V lost 10 bases and J 11 bases, leaving 21 bases between the germline ends. CDR3 bases: TGTGCCATTCGGACAGTCGGGGGGATAGCACCCCTCCACTTT. Its translation is CAIRTVGGIAPLHF.

J is TRBJ2-5 and V is TRBV4-3; the D gene is possibly TRBD2 (6 bases). Trimming removed 6 bases from V and 9 bases from J, with 23 bases in between. Per germline, CDR1 LGHNA and CDR2 YSLEER. The CDR3 totals 15 residues. DNA for the CDR3: TGCGCCAGCAGACTCAGAACCGGGACTCTGGACCCCCAGTACTTC. Protein sequence: CASRLRTGTLDPQYF.

This clonotype was seen repeatedly, ten times or more. CDR3 loop: CSVGTSGGGEQFF. CDR3 nucleotides: TGCAGCGTTGGGACTAGCGGTGGGGGTGAGCAGTTCTTC. The gene calls are TRBV29-1 and TRBJ2-1; 10 bases align to TRBD2. Germline CDR1 reads SQVTM; CDR2 reads ANQGSEA. This CDR3 contains 13 residues. V was clipped by 4 bases and J by 9 bases; unmatched bases: 6.

This clonotype has at least ten counts. This chain uses TRBV28 with TRBJ2-1; TRBD2 might be the D (5 bases). V lost 4 bases, J lost 7 bases, and 5 bases lay in between. CDR3 length: 11 residues. Per germline, CDR1 MDHEN and CDR2 SYDVKM. The CDR3 bases are TGTGCCAGCAGTTCGGGGAATGAGCAGTTCTTC. This sequence encodes CASSSGNEQFF. The whole variable domain, filled in from reference TRBV28 and TRBJ2-1, reads DVKVTQSSRYLVKRTGEKVFLECVQDMDHENMFWYRQDPGLGLRLIYFSYDVKMKEKGDIPEGYSVSREKKERFSLILESASTNQTSMYLCASSSGNEQFFGPGTRLTVL.

As concerns this clonotype: Given a much more abundant clone one base away, this may be a read error. The J gene is TRBJ1-1, the V gene TRBV20-1; the D gene is possibly TRBD1 (6 bases). CDR3 length equals 14 residues. Germline-derived CDR1 and CDR2 are DFQATT and SNEGSKA (reference sequence). V was trimmed by 4 bases and J by 4 bases, leaving 16 bases between them. Here the CDR3 reads CSAIPRGGGTEAFF. CDR3 DNA: TGCAGTGCTATCCCAAGGGGGGGAGGCACTGAAGCTTTCTTT.

V gene TRBV6-2 or TRBV6-3 combines with J gene TRBJ2-7; 7 nucleotides align to TRBD1. The germline gives CDR1 MNHEY, CDR2 SVGEGT. The J segment lost 0 bases and the V segment lost 7 bases, leaving 9 bases of the junction unmatched. CDR3 length: 15 residues. CDR3 loop: CASTIDRVGSYEQYF. CDR3 DNA sequence: TGTGCCAGCACCATAGACAGGGTGGGCTCCTACGAGCAGTACTTC.

Comments on this clonotype: This likely traces to a read error, being one base from a far larger clone. The chain carries TRBV28 and TRBJ1-5; D possibly corresponds to TRBD1 (5 bases). The V end was cut by 9 bases, the J end by 4 bases, with 13 bases between. CDR1 and CDR2 from the germline V gene are MDHEN and SYDVKM. The CDR3 length is 13 residues. CDR3: CARSGTFNQPQHF. The CDR3 nucleotides are TGTGCCAGAAGCGGGACCTTTAATCAGCCCCAGCATTTT.

To note about this clonotype: This likely stems from a read error, as it lies one base from a far larger clone. The V gene is TRBV6-8, the J gene TRBJ1-6, with 8 bases that match TRBD1. This CDR3 is 15 amino acids long. From germline, CDR1 is MNHGY and CDR2 SAAAGT. This CDR3 reads CAISYLGQGGSPLHF. The CDR3 nucleotides are TGTGCCATCAGTTACCTCGGACAGGGAGGATCACCCCTCCACTTT.

As for this clonotype: The junction does not match germline at one end; this may be a read error. The CDR3 DNA reads TGTTCCACCAGTTACGGGGCGAACATCGGGGAGCTGTTTTTT. It codes for CSTSYGANIGELFF. The chain links TRBV15 to TRBJ2-2; TRBD1 or TRBD2 may be the D gene (5 bases each). The CDR3 spans 14 residues. The germline V gene encodes CDR1 LNHNV and CDR2 YYDKDF (reference sequence).

With regard to this clonotype: A far bigger clonotype differs at one base, so this is likely a read error. This rearrangement joins TRBV9 to TRBJ2-2; no clear D. V gave up 4 bases and J gave up 2 bases, with 9 bases separating them. Germline V gene data show CDR1 as SGDLS and CDR2 as YYNGEE. The CDR3 has 14 amino acids. The chain's CDR3 is CASSLGVNTGELFF. CDR3 nucleotides: TGTGCCAGCAGCTTAGGAGTAAACACCGGGGAGCTGTTTTTT.

In its sample, this clonotype was seen many times. V and J are TRBV6-5 and TRBJ1-1, with 10 nucleotides matching TRBD1. This CDR3 has 16 amino acids. V trimming: 2 bases; J trimming: 2 bases; junction bases outside the gene matches: 5. The V gene's germline CDR1 is MNHEY and CDR2 SVGAGI. CDR3 DNA: TGTGCCAGCAGTTACCCGGACAGGGGGGCTAACACTGAAGCTTTCTTT. It specifies CASSYPDRGANTEAFF.

This clonotype was detected many times. This chain links TRBV10-3 with TRBJ2-7; possible D gene TRBD2, 7 bases. The V end lost 6 bases, the J end lost 5 bases, and 8 bases lay between the germline ends. The CDR3 runs 11 residues. Germline values: CDR1 ENHRY, CDR2 SYGVKD. The CDR3 nucleotides are TGTGCCATCAGAGGGGGGGACGAGCAGTACTTC. This sequence encodes CAIRGGDEQYF.

By sample share, this clonotype is medium-sized. This rearrangement joins TRBV11-1 to TRBJ2-7; TRBD1 might be the D (5 bases). V was clipped by 2 bases and J by 7 bases, with 18 bases between them. The CDR3 is made up of 15 amino acids. The germline V gene has CDR1 SGHAT and CDR2 FQDESV (reference sequence). CDR3 amino acids: CASSLSWGAIGEQYF. The CDR3 DNA reads as TGTGCCAGCAGCTTATCGTGGGGCGCGATCGGGGAGCAGTACTTC. The full variable domain, with the rest looked up from reference TRBV11-1 and TRBJ2-7, is EAEVAQSPRYKITEKSQAVAFWCDPISGHATLYWYRQILGQGPELLVQFQDESVVDDSQLPKDRFSAERLKGVDSTLKIQPAELGDSAMYLCASSLSWGAIGEQYFGPGTRLTVT.

This clonotype occurred many times. V usage is TRBV4-1 and J usage is TRBJ1-1, with D perhaps TRBD1 (5 bases). The CDR3 length is 15 residues. CDR1 is MGHRA, CDR2 YSYEKL, per germline. V lost 2 bases and J lost 5, with 15 bases in between. Written as DNA, the CDR3 is TGCGCCAGCAGCCAATACCTCGGGGGGGGGACTGAAGCTTTCTTT. It is translated as CASSQYLGGGTEAFF.

This clonotype occurred a few times. V gene TRBV7-3 combines with J gene TRBJ2-7; the D gene is possibly TRBD2 (7 bases). V dropped 0 bases and J dropped 6 bases, with 18 bases sitting between them. Germline-derived CDR1 and CDR2 are SGHTA and FQGTGA. The CDR3 runs 16 residues. The CDR3 protein is CASSLTGGGGEGEQYF. The CDR3 region has the DNA TGTGCCAGCAGCTTAACGGGAGGGGGTGGGGAGGGCGAGCAGTACTTC.

This rearrangement joins TRBV6-4 to TRBJ2-3, with D tentatively TRBD1 or TRBD2 (5 bases each). The V end was cut by 3 bases, the J end by 4 bases, with 11 bases between. The CDR3 length is 14 residues. Per germline, CDR1 MRHNA and CDR2 SNTAGT. CDR3 protein: CASSETLGADTQYF. The CDR3, as DNA: TGTGCCAGCAGTGAGACCTTGGGGGCAGATACGCAGTATTTT.

The J gene is TRBJ1-2, the V gene TRBV4-1; possible D gene TRBD1, 6 bases. This CDR3 spans 16 amino acids. V was shortened by 5 bases and J by 5 bases, with 21 bases between the two germline ends. Germline V gene sequence: CDR1 MGHRA, CDR2 YSYEKL. Written as DNA, the CDR3 is TGCGCCAGCAGCTTGGCGCCTCGGGACACCGATTATGGCTACACCTTC. It translates to CASSLAPRDTDYGYTF.